These 22 T cell receptor beta chains share one sample of origin, sequenced in a study of T cell responses to AZD1222 COVID-19 vaccine. The protocol was immunoSEQ multiplex PCR, while the TCRdb copy is restricted to in-frame clones and leaves out a portion. The sample has 150,000 to 200,000 clones; approximately 90% are singletons. This material consisted of peripheral blood, taken 28 days after the second AZD1222 dose. Receptors were obtained from an adult who received the AZD1222 COVID-19 vaccine.

The chain couples TRBV13 to TRBJ2-5; 8 bases are shared with TRBD1. With 5 bases clipped from V and 3 bases from J, the junction kept 8 bases outside the gene matches. CDR3 length: 15 amino acids. Germline V gene data show CDR1 as PRHDT and CDR2 as FYEKMQ (reference sequence). As DNA, the CDR3 is TGTGCCAGCAGCGCGACCGGGACAGGAGAAGAGACCCAGTACTTC. It specifies CASSATGTGEETQYF.

CDR3 region: CASSDNTAPVYGYTF. DNA of the CDR3: TGTGCCAGCAGCGATAATACGGCGCCAGTTTATGGCTACACCTTC. This chain uses TRBV9 with TRBJ1-2; D not resolved. Germline V gives CDR1 SGDLS, CDR2 YYNGEE. V was pared by 3 bases and J by 5 bases, with 17 bases between. The CDR3 covers 15 residues.

The chain uses TRBV7-9 and TRBJ2-1; possible D gene TRBD2, 6 bases. Germline-derived CDR1 and CDR2 are SEHNR and FQNEAQ (reference sequence). Trimming took 0 bases from V and 4 from J, leaving 10 bases between them. The CDR3 covers 15 residues. CDR3 residues: CASSLASGEYNEQFF. The CDR3 DNA reads as TGTGCCAGCAGCTTAGCTAGCGGTGAATACAATGAGCAGTTCTTC.

This clone was counted only a few times. This rearrangement joins TRBV5-4 to TRBJ2-2; 7 positions agree with TRBD2. Germline-derived CDR1 and CDR2 are SGHNT and YYREEE (reference sequence). J was trimmed by 8 bases and V by 5 bases; bases with no gene match: 6. This CDR3 is 13 amino acids long. This chain's CDR3 is CASREGLKGELFF. The CDR3, as DNA: TGTGCCAGCAGGGAGGGACTAAAAGGGGAGCTGTTTTTT. The full variable domain, completed using reference TRBV5-4 and TRBJ2-2, is ETGVTQSPTHLIKTRGQQVTLRCSSQSGHNTVSWYQQALGQGPQFIFQYYREEENGRGNFPPRFSGLQFPNYSSELNVNALELDDSALYLCASREGLKGELFFGEGSRLTVL.

The chain joins TRBV7-6 to TRBJ2-3; TRBD2 aligns across 8 bases. Looked up from germline, CDR1 is SGHVS and CDR2 is FNYEAQ. The CDR3 has 17 amino acids. The junction had 9 bases not matched to a gene; V was cut back by 2 bases and J by 2 bases. CDR3 DNA: TGTGCCAGCAGCTTATCTGCGGGGGGTGTAATCACAGATACGCAGTATTTT. It yields the protein CASSLSAGGVITDTQYF.

This chain joins TRBV29-1 and TRBJ2-1; tentative D call: TRBD1 (5 bases). CDR3 length: 15 residues. The germline V and J ends were trimmed by 3 bases and 6 bases, with 18 bases remaining between them. CDR1 and CDR2 from the germline V gene are SQVTM and ANQGSEA. The chain's CDR3 is CSVEGGAPSGNEQFF. The DNA for the CDR3 is TGCAGCGTTGAGGGTGGGGCGCCTTCGGGCAATGAGCAGTTCTTC.

The rearrangement links TRBV27 to TRBJ2-7, with a tentative D call TRBD1 (6 bases). Per the germline V gene, CDR1 is MNHEY and CDR2 is SMNVEV (reference sequence). V lost 0 bases and J 0 bases, leaving 12 bases between the germline ends. The CDR3 has 16 amino acids. CDR3 sequence reads: CASSLSSGALSYEQYF. For the CDR3, the DNA is TGTGCCAGCAGTTTATCGTCAGGGGCCCTCTCCTACGAGCAGTACTTC.

This chain joins TRBV18 and TRBJ2-7; no definite D call. This CDR3 spans 14 amino acids. Trimming pared 3 bases from V and 2 bases from J, leaving 11 bases between. Germline V gene sequence: CDR1 KGHSH, CDR2 LQKENI. CDR3 sequence reads: CASSPLGKPYEQYF. CDR3 sequence (DNA): TGTGCCAGCTCACCGCTCGGTAAGCCCTACGAGCAGTACTTC.

The V gene is TRBV28, the J gene TRBJ1-6; the D gene is possibly TRBD1 (5 bases). Deletions cut 4 bases from V and 7 bases from J, with 14 bases between. The CDR3 sequence is 15 residues long. Germline CDR1 and CDR2: MDHEN and SYDVKM. The CDR3, as DNA: TGTGCCAGCAGTTCCGTCGGGGGAACCAATTCACCCCTCCACTTT. It yields the protein CASSSVGGTNSPLHF.

CDR3 sequence reads: CASSLSQGWNTEAFF. The CDR3 nucleotides read TGTGCCAGCAGCTTATCCCAGGGATGGAACACTGAAGCTTTCTTT. The gene calls are TRBV7-9 and TRBJ1-1; D perhaps matches TRBD1 (5 bases). CDR1 SEHNR and CDR2 FQNEAQ come from the germline V gene (reference sequence). V dropped 2 bases and J dropped 1 base, with 11 bases sitting between them. The CDR3 is made up of 15 amino acids. Using reference TRBV7-9 and TRBJ1-1 for the parts outside the CDR3, the full variable domain is DTGVSQNPRHKITKRGQNVTFRCDPISEHNRLYWYRQTLGQGPEFLTYFQNEAQLEKSRLLSDRFSAERPKGSFSTLEIQRTEQGDSAMYLCASSLSQGWNTEAFFGQGTRLTVV.

This chain joins TRBV6-2 or TRBV6-3 and TRBJ2-1, with 11 bases that match TRBD2. Germline V gene sequence: CDR1 MNHEY, CDR2 SVGEGT. With 4 bases clipped from V and 7 bases from J, the junction kept 6 bases outside the gene matches. CDR3 length: 15 residues. CDR3 in amino acids: CASSWRLAGKNEQFF. CDR3 coding DNA: TGTGCCAGCAGTTGGCGACTAGCGGGGAAAAATGAGCAGTTCTTC.

The CDR3 spells CASSWGGSNYGYTF. CDR3 in DNA: TGTGCCAGCAGCTGGGGGGGATCAAACTATGGCTACACCTTC. V gene TRBV11-2 combines with J gene TRBJ1-2, with D possibly TRBD1 on 5 matching bases. Deletions cut 4 bases from V and 2 bases from J, with 11 bases between. The CDR3 is 14 amino acids. Germline V gives CDR1 SGHAT, CDR2 FQNNGV.

DNA for the CDR3: TGTGCCAGCAGCTTCCGAGACCCCGGAGAGGGCTACACCTTC. The encoded protein is CASSFRDPGEGYTF. V and J are TRBV7-2 and TRBJ1-2; D remains unclear. This CDR3 spans 14 amino acids. V was cut by 3 bases and J by 8 bases, with 16 bases left in between. Germline V gene data show CDR1 as SGHTA and CDR2 as FQGNSA.

This sequence joins TRBV5-1 and TRBJ1-6; 8 bases line up with TRBD1. With V trimmed by 4 bases and J by 5 bases, 2 bases remained unmatched. CDR1 is SGHRS and CDR2 is YFSETQ in the germline V gene. The CDR3 covers 14 residues. CDR3 residues: CASSQTGDNSPLHF. The CDR3, as DNA: TGCGCCAGCAGCCAGACAGGGGATAATTCACCCCTCCACTTT.

This clone was detected many times. The identical CDR3 is also encoded by other nucleotide sequences in the sample. V usage is TRBV29-1 and J usage is TRBJ2-7, with unresolved D. Trimming took 1 base from V and 0 from J, leaving 1 base between them. CDR1 and CDR2 (germline): SQVTM, ANQGSEA. The CDR3 runs 11 residues. The CDR3 nucleotides are TGCAGCGTTGAAGTCTCCTACGAGCAGTACTTC. This sequence encodes CSVEVSYEQYF.

V gene TRBV6-5 combines with J gene TRBJ1-5; 7 nucleotides agree with TRBD1. Germline-derived CDR1 and CDR2 are MNHEY and SVGAGI. The V segment lost 8 bases and the J segment 0 bases; nucleotides outside the gene matches: 7. CDR3 size: 15 residues. This chain's CDR3 is CASALQGISNQPQHF. The CDR3 DNA sequence: TGTGCCAGCGCGCTACAGGGGATTAGCAATCAGCCCCAGCATTTT.

Only a few counts were recorded for this clone. The V and J genes are TRBV10-2 and TRBJ2-7, with 7 bases fitting TRBD1. CDR3 length: 15 amino acids. Trimming cost V 3 bases and J 2 bases; bases outside gene matches: 7. CDR1 is WSHSY and CDR2 is SAAADI in the germline V gene. The CDR3 region is CASSEGQGDTYEQYF. CDR3 coding DNA: TGCGCCAGCAGTGAAGGGCAGGGGGATACCTACGAGCAGTACTTC.

The CDR3 DNA sequence: TGTGCCAGCAGTAGTTCAGGGAATTCACCCCTCCACTTT. Its protein product is CASSSSGNSPLHF. The chain combines TRBV27 with TRBJ1-6; D perhaps matches TRBD1 (5 bases). The germline CDR1 and CDR2 sequences are MNHEY and SMNVEV (reference sequence). The V end was cut by 5 bases, the J end by 7 bases, with 9 bases between. This CDR3 comprises 13 residues.

This clone occurred once. The J gene is TRBJ2-1, the V gene TRBV15; D is uncertain. The CDR3 contains 13 residues. From germline, CDR1 is LNHNV and CDR2 YYDKDF (reference sequence). With 1 base removed from V and 4 bases from J, the gap between germline ends came to 5 bases. The CDR3 DNA follows: TGTGCCACCAGCAGAGGCGGTTACAATGAGCAGTTCTTC. It encodes CATSRGGYNEQFF.

Turning to this clone: Other nucleotide sequences from this sample produce the same CDR3. This chain joins TRBV3-1 (or the pseudogene TRBV3-2) and TRBJ1-5; D ambiguous. With 4 bases removed from V and 7 bases from J, the gap between germline ends came to 8 bases. The CDR3 loop spans 12 amino acids. CDR1 is LGHDT, CDR2 YNNKEL, per germline (reference sequence). CDR3 in amino acids: CASSRGGQPQHF. The CDR3 DNA sequence: TGTGCCAGCAGCCGGGGAGGCCAGCCCCAGCATTTT.

V is TRBV7-2 and J is TRBJ1-5; D remains ambiguous. The CDR3 runs to 15 residues. V was clipped by 5 bases and J by 1 base, with 12 bases between them. Germline CDR1 is SGHTA and CDR2 is FQGNSA. This CDR3 reads CASSLGRMSNQPQHF. CDR3 nucleotides: TGTGCCAGCAGCCTCGGGAGGATGAGCAATCAGCCCCAGCATTTT. Drawing the rest from reference TRBV7-2 and TRBJ1-5, the complete variable domain is GAGVSQSPSNKVTEKGKDVELRCDPISGHTALYWYRQSLGQGLEFLIYFQGNSAPDKSGLPSDRFSAERTGGSVSTLTIQRTQQEDSAVYLCASSLGRMSNQPQHFGDGTRLSIL.

V usage is TRBV6-5 and J usage is TRBJ1-3; D unresolved. The V gene lost 2 bases and the J gene lost 2 bases, with 7 bases spanning the gap. The CDR3 sequence is 14 residues long. The germline V gene has CDR1 MNHEY and CDR2 SVGAGI. The CDR3 sequence: CASSYAETGNTIYF. In DNA form, the CDR3 reads TGTGCCAGCAGTTACGCGGAGACTGGAAACACCATATATTTT.